The 18 T cell receptor beta chains reported below all come from one sample, sequenced in a study of graft-versus-host responses after intestinal transplantation. Their target antigens are unknown. TCRdb's table, derived via immunoSEQ multiplex PCR, lists solely in-frame clones and lacks some. The sample consists of 130,000 or so clones, around 90% of them appearing once. The sample was unstimulated CD4+ T cells sorted from spleen or lymph node cells, taken before intestinal transplant. These receptors all come from a human donor who received an intestinal transplant.

In DNA form, the CDR3 reads TGTGCCAGCAGCTTACGCGACAGCACCGGGGAGCTGTTTTTT. This gives the protein CASSLRDSTGELFF. The V call is TRBV7-7, the J call TRBJ2-2, with D possibly matching TRBD1 (5 bases). V was shortened by 2 bases and J by 4 bases, with 8 bases between the two germline ends. From germline, CDR1 is SSHAT and CDR2 FNYEAQ (reference sequence). This CDR3 has 14 amino acids.

V gene TRBV6-5 combines with J gene TRBJ1-5; D unclear. There are 14 residues in the CDR3. Trimming took 7 bases from V and 5 from J, leaving 15 bases between them. Germline CDR1 reads MNHEY; CDR2 reads SVGAGI. CDR3 nucleotide sequence: TGTGCCAGCAAGGGCCTACTCCGGGATCAGCCCCAGCATTTT. Its protein product is CASKGLLRDQPQHF.

The V and J genes are TRBV5-1 and TRBJ1-4; no clear D gene. V lost 0 bases and J 7 bases, leaving 13 bases between the germline ends. Per germline, CDR1 SGHRS and CDR2 YFSETQ. CDR3 length equals 15 residues. The DNA for the CDR3 is TGCGCCAGCAGCTTGGGTCTCCGGGAGGGTGAAAAACTGTTTTTT. Amino acids: CASSLGLREGEKLFF.

With respect to this clone: Different DNA sequences within this sample yield the same CDR3. This chain uses TRBV6-1 with TRBJ2-5; D unresolved. The germline V gene has CDR1 MNHNS and CDR2 SASEGT. The germline V and J ends were trimmed by 3 bases and 0 bases, with 11 bases remaining between them. The CDR3 totals 15 residues. CDR3 sequence (DNA): TGTGCCAGCAGTGAGTGGGCAACAAACCAAGAGACCCAGTACTTC. This gives the protein CASSEWATNQETQYF.

The chain combines TRBV16 with TRBJ2-4; D not resolved. The CDR3 consists of 15 residues. V gave up 4 bases and J gave up 9 bases, with 19 bases separating them. Per germline, CDR1 KGHSY and CDR2 FQNENV. CDR3 loop: CASSPSWAFQGIQYF. DNA for the CDR3: TGTGCCAGCAGCCCATCATGGGCCTTTCAAGGCATTCAGTACTTC.

The chain uses TRBV6-1 and TRBJ2-7, with D perhaps assigned TRBD1 or TRBD2 (5 bases each). Germline lookup yields CDR1 MNHNS and CDR2 SASEGT. V was shortened by 3 bases and J by 2 bases, with 11 bases between the two germline ends. This CDR3 spans 14 amino acids. The CDR3 nucleotides are TGTGCCAGCAGTGATAGTGGGGGACCCTACGAGCAGTACTTC. Translating gives CASSDSGGPYEQYF.

V is TRBV7-6 and J is TRBJ2-2; TRBD2 is a possible D gene (5 bases). This CDR3 has 15 amino acids. V dropped 2 bases and J dropped 1 base, with 8 bases sitting between them. Germline V lookup: CDR1 SGHVS, CDR2 FNYEAQ. For the CDR3, the DNA is TGTGCCAGCAGCTTATCAGCGGAGAACACCGGGGAGCTGTTTTTT. This translates into CASSLSAENTGELFF.

Here the CDR3 reads CASSVEQTSGTYEQYF. The CDR3 coding sequence is TGCGCCAGCAGCGTAGAACAGACTAGCGGGACCTACGAGCAGTACTTC. The V and J genes are TRBV5-1 and TRBJ2-5, with 11 bases that match TRBD2. TRBJ2-7 matches the DNA end more closely, so the J call is doubtful. The germline V gene encodes CDR1 SGHRS and CDR2 YFSETQ. The CDR3 runs 16 residues.

The genes are TRBV28 and TRBJ2-5; D uncertain. The germline V gene has CDR1 MDHEN and CDR2 SYDVKM. Trimming took 6 bases from V and 5 from J, leaving 13 bases between them. The CDR3 spans 13 residues. The DNA for the CDR3 is TGTGCCAGCAGGCCCGACCGCGACGAGACCCAGTACTTC. Its protein product is CASRPDRDETQYF.

V gene TRBV30 combines with J gene TRBJ2-5, with D maybe TRBD2 (6 bases). The CDR3 is 11 amino acids. Germline-derived CDR1 and CDR2 are GTSNPN and SVGIG (reference sequence). V lost 3 bases to trimming and J lost 9 bases, with 11 bases between them. As DNA, the CDR3 is TGTGCCTGGAGGTATAGGAGGGCCCAGTACTTC. Translating it yields CAWRYRRAQYF.

The chain joins TRBV19 to TRBJ1-3; 8 nucleotides align to TRBD1. The CDR3 is 13 amino acids. V lost 7 bases, J lost 8 bases, and 7 bases stayed unmatched. In germline, CDR1 is LNHDA, CDR2 SQIVND (reference sequence). The CDR3 here is CASTGGSRDTIYF. For the CDR3, the DNA is TGTGCCAGTACAGGGGGCTCCAGGGACACCATATATTTT.

V and J are TRBV2 and TRBJ2-3, with 10 bases identical to TRBD1. CDR3 size: 15 residues. In germline, CDR1 is SNHLY, CDR2 FYNNEI. V was clipped by 5 bases and J by 1 base; unmatched bases: 3. CDR3 residues: CASSTGTGGTDTQYF. The CDR3 DNA is TGTGCCAGCAGTACCGGGACAGGGGGCACAGATACGCAGTATTTT.

The rearrangement joins TRBV28 to TRBJ2-5; 10 positions match TRBD1. Matching the DNA end better, TRBJ2-7 makes the J call doubtful. The CDR3 contains 15 residues. Germline V lookup: CDR1 MDHEN, CDR2 SYDVKM. CDR3 sequence reads: CASSPPGTGAYEQYF. For the CDR3, the DNA is TGTGCCAGCAGTCCTCCCGGGACAGGGGCCTACGAGCAGTACTTC.

The V call is TRBV5-6, the J call TRBJ2-3; tentative D call: TRBD2 (5 bases). Trimming cost V 5 bases and J 0 bases, with 10 bases left between them. CDR1 is SGHDT and CDR2 is YYEEEE in the germline V gene. The CDR3 extends over 14 amino acids. DNA of the CDR3: TGTGCCAGCAGGGGAGATTCTAGCACAGATACGCAGTATTTT. It is translated as CASRGDSSTDTQYF.

The chain couples TRBV28 to TRBJ2-7; D unclear. This CDR3 comprises 12 residues. The V end lost 6 bases, the J end lost 6 bases, and 12 bases lay between the germline ends. Germline CDR1 MDHEN, CDR2 SYDVKM. In DNA, the CDR3 is TGTGCCAGCAGGGAGCAGTCGGGCGAGCAGTACTTC. Encoded protein: CASREQSGEQYF.

The chain recombines TRBV9 with TRBJ2-1; 7 bases are a match to TRBD1. CDR1 is SGDLS, CDR2 YYNGEE, per germline. CDR3 size: 16 residues. The junction had 9 bases not matched to a gene; V was cut back by 0 bases and J by 6 bases. CDR3 amino acids: CASSVEGRSGGNEQFF. The CDR3 DNA follows: TGTGCCAGCAGCGTAGAAGGGAGATCAGGGGGCAATGAGCAGTTCTTC.

J is TRBJ2-2 and V is TRBV7-2, with 7 bases aligning to TRBD2. V shed 2 bases, J shed 2 bases, and the junction held 11 bases outside the gene matches. This CDR3 comprises 18 residues. Germline V lookup: CDR1 SGHTA, CDR2 FQGNSA. CDR3 loop: CASSLQLFAGVNTGELFF. For the CDR3, the DNA is TGTGCCAGCAGCTTACAGTTGTTCGCGGGAGTCAACACCGGGGAGCTGTTTTTT.

The chain uses TRBV5-1 and TRBJ2-3; the D is unclear. V was clipped by 0 bases and J by 4 bases, with 9 bases between them. The CDR3 covers 14 residues. The germline CDR1 and CDR2 sequences are SGHRS and YFSETQ. For the CDR3, the DNA is TGCGCCAGCAGCTTGGGAGAGGTGGCAGATACGCAGTATTTT. This encodes CASSLGEVADTQYF.